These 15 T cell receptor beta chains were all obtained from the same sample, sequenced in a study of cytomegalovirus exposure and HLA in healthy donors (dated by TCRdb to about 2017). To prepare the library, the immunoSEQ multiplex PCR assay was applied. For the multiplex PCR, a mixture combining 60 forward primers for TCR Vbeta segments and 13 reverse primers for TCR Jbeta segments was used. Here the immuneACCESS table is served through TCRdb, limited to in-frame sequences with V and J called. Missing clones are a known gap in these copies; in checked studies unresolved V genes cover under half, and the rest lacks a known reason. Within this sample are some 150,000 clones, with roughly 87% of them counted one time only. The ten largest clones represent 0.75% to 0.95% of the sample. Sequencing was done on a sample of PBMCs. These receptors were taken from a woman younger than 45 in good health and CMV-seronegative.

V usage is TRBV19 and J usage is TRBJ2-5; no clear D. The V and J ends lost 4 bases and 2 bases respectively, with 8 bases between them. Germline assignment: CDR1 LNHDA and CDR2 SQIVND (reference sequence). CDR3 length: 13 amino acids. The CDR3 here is CASSRALQETQYF. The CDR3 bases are TGTGCCAGTAGTAGGGCCTTGCAAGAGACCCAGTACTTC.

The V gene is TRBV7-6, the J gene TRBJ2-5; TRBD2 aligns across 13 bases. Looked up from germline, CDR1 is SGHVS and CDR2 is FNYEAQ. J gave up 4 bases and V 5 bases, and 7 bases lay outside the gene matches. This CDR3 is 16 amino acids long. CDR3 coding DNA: TGTGCCAGCAGCCAAACTAGCGGGGGGGCTGTAGAGACCCAGTACTTC. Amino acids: CASSQTSGGAVETQYF.

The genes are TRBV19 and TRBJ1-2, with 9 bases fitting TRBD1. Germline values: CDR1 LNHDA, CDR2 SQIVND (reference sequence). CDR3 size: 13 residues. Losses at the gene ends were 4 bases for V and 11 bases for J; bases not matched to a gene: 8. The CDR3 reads CASSTPTGGEYTF. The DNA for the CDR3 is TGTGCCAGTAGTACCCCGACAGGGGGTGAATACACCTTC.

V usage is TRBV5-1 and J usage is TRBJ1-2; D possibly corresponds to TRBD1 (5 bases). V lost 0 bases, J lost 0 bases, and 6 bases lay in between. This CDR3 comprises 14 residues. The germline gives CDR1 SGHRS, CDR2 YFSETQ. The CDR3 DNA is TGCGCCAGCAGCTTGGAAGGGGCTAACTATGGCTACACCTTC. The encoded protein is CASSLEGANYGYTF.

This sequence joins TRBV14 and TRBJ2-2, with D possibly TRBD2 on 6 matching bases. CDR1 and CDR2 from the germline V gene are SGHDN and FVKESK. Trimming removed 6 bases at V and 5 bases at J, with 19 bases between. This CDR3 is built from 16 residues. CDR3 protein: CASSTNRRRGTGELFF. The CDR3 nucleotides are TGTGCCAGCAGTACGAACCGGCGCCGGGGGACCGGGGAGCTGTTTTTT.

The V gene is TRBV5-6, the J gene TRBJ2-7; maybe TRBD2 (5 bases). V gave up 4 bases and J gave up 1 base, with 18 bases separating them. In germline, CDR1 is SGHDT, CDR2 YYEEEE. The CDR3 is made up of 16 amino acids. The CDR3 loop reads CASSPGLAPTSYEQYF. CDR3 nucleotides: TGTGCCAGCAGCCCGGGCCTAGCACCAACTTCCTACGAGCAGTACTTC.

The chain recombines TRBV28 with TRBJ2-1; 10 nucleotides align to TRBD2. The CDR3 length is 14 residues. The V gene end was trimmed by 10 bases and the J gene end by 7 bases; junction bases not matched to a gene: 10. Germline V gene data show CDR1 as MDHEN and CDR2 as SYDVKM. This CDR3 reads CATVLAGPGNEQFF. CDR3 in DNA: TGTGCCACCGTACTAGCGGGACCTGGGAATGAGCAGTTCTTC.

CDR3 sequence (DNA): TGTGCCAGCAGGGCACAGGGGAGTTATAGCAATCAGCCCCAGCATTTT. Translated: CASRAQGSYSNQPQHF. The chain uses TRBV2 and TRBJ1-5; 7 bases fit TRBD1. J gave up 0 bases and V 6 bases, and 8 bases lay outside the gene matches. The CDR3 runs 16 residues. Germline CDR1 and CDR2: SNHLY and FYNNEI.

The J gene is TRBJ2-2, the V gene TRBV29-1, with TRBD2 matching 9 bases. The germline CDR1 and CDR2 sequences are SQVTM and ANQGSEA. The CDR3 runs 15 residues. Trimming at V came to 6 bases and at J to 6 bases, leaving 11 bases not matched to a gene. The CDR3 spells CSVSARASGAGELFF. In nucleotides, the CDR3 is TGCAGCGTATCGGCTCGTGCTAGCGGGGCCGGGGAGCTGTTTTTT.

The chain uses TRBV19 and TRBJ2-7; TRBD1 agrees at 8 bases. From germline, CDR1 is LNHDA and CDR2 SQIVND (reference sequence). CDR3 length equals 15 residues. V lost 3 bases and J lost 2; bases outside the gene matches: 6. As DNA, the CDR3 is TGTGCCAGTAGTATGGGTGGACAGGGAACCTACGAGCAGTACTTC. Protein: CASSMGGQGTYEQYF.

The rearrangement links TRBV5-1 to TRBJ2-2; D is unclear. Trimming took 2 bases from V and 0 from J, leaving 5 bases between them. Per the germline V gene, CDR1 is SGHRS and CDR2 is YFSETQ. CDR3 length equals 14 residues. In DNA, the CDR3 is TGCGCCAGCAGCTTAGCCTCGAACACCGGGGAGCTGTTTTTT. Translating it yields CASSLASNTGELFF.

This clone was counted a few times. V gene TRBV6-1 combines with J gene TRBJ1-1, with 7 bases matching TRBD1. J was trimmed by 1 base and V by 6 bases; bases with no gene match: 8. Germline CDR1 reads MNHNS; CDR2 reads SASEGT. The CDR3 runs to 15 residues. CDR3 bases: TGTGCCAGCAGACCATGGACAGGAGGGAACACTGAAGCTTTCTTT. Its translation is CASRPWTGGNTEAFF.

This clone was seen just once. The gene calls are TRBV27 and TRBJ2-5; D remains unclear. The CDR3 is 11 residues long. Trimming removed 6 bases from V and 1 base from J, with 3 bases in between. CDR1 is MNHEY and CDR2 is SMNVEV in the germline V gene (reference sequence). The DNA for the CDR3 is TGTGCCAGCAGCCGCCAAGAGACCCAGTACTTC. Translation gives CASSRQETQYF.

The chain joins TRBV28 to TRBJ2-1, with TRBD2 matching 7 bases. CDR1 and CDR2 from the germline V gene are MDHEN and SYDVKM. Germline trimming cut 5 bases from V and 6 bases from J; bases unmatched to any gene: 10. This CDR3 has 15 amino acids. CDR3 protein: CASSPRWREFNEQFF. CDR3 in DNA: TGTGCCAGCAGTCCCCGATGGCGGGAGTTCAATGAGCAGTTCTTC.

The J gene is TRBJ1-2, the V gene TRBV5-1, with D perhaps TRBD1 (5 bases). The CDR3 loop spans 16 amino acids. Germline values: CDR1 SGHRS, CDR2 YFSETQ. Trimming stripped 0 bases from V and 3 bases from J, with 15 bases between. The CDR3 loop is CASSLEPGGVDYGYTF. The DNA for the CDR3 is TGCGCCAGCAGCTTGGAGCCGGGGGGGGTAGACTATGGCTACACCTTC.